This T cell receptor (beta chain) was obtained from a study of cytomegalovirus exposure and HLA in healthy donors (dated by TCRdb to 2016 to 2017). For context, the study as a whole: According to an earlier analysis of 587 of the donors, about 179 million T cells yielded 117 million unique TCR beta sequences and about 300 Gb of sequence data. Among about 390 genotyped donors of the cohort, an average of about 240,000 unique TCR beta nucleotide sequences were sequenced per donor, roughly 20% of them non-productive. Alongside the repertoire data, information on donor age, sex, ethnicity and CMV serostatus was compiled. The study was designed to test whether signatures of past pathogen exposure could be identified by cataloging public T cell receptors. An early release covering about 600 HLA-typed donors comprised about 310 gigabases of sequencing data and some 79 million unique TCR sequences. Every discovery cohort repertoire had been produced on one sequencing platform. Along with the approximately 700-subject first cohort, a separate validation cohort of over 90 different subjects was used. A few DR-DQ haplotypes were treated as single units for association and clustering because of strong linkage in the cohort. A later analysis re-analyzed previously published TCR beta repertoires from 550 to 700 donors and added high-resolution HLA genotyping to study TCR occurrence patterns. A later genetic analysis took genome-wide SNP genotypes for about 55% of the roughly 700 donors and used that subset as a discovery cohort. Typing coverage varied by locus: about 620-640 donors for A, B, C, DRB1 and DQB1; about 520 for DQA1; more than 600 for DPA1; approximately 490 for DPB1. An earlier analysis of approximately 500 of the donors applied high-throughput TCR beta sequencing to assess whether each TCR beta V gene segment acted as functional or pseudogenic. The study used immunosequencing to profile the T cell repertoires of approximately 630 subjects and linked those repertoires to cytomegalovirus serostatus. Rather than drawing on any new phenotypic data, the later analysis identified candidate immune exposures from TCR beta sequences and the way those sequences occurred across donors. To predict cytomegalovirus infection status, the study combined high-throughput TCR immunosequencing, statistical association of individual TCRs with disease status, and machine learning. Of the roughly 400 genotyped donors, around 81% fell in the genetic ancestry cluster associated with self-reported Caucasian donors. HLA typing included class I and class II loci at four-digit resolution.

On this clone itself: This clone's antigen is unknown.

Library preparation was by the immunoSEQ multiplex PCR assay. For the multiplex PCR, a mixture combining 60 forward primers for TCR Vbeta segments and 13 reverse primers for TCR Jbeta segments was used. The CDR3 region of rearranged TCR beta genes was amplified from genomic DNA by a multiplex PCR assay. On the Illumina HiSeq System, the amplified TCR beta libraries were sequenced as 87-base-pair reads. Regarding the original processing steps: A later analysis tallied 75 million to 85 million unique TCR beta chains across the 666 repertoires, and about 12 million of those chains were shared by two or more donors. A nearest-neighbor algorithm error-corrected the raw reads and collapsed the reads into unique sequences, merging closely related sequences to remove PCR and sequencing errors. Alignment of CDR3 sequences to IMGT reference sequences was used to assign V, D and J gene segments. For a sequence to be retained, at least a six-nucleotide match to both a V gene segment and a J gene segment was required. Rearrangements were classified as productive when the CDR3 lacked stop codons and remained in frame with V and J, and all other rearrangements were classified as non-productive. CDR3 was defined by IMGT convention, running from the second conserved V-encoded cysteine to the conserved J-encoded phenylalanine. Sequences without an unambiguous match to a single V gene segment were excluded from the earlier analysis of approximately 560 of the donors. In an earlier analysis of approximately 500 of the donors, a V segment was called functional when productive rearrangements were above 56.7%, and segregating when the standard deviation between donors exceeded 5%. To diagnose cytomegalovirus status from the catalog of TCR beta chain sequences, a statistical classification framework was built. In a later analysis, TCR nucleotide sequences were compared against IMGT/GENE-DB human TR gene sequences so that V and J genes could be assigned. In a later analysis, CDR3 sequences and most-parsimonious VDJ recombination scenarios were assigned using the TCRdist pipeline. In a later analysis, every TCR beta chain was defined by the combination of its CDR3 amino acid sequence and its V-gene family, and reads without a unique V-gene family were dropped. To address suspected cross-contamination and a sequencing artifact, a later analysis removed 550 to 750 highly shared, low-generation-probability nucleotide sequences. For each public chain, a later analysis derived a clonal expansion index from normalized ranks of inferred template counts within each repertoire. In a later analysis, generation probabilities were computed using a VDJ recombination model fitted to out-of-frame rearrangements, and the results were checked against IGoR. In a later analysis, hypergeometric tests were used to score TCR-TCR, TCR-HLA and TCR-CMV co-occurrence, with a repertoire-size bias correction applied to TCR pairs. In a later analysis, false discovery rates were estimated by permuting HLA or CMV assignments 20 times. In a later analysis, co-occurring TCRs were grouped using DBSCAN, with TCRdist sequence similarity added in when clustering inside HLA-allele-positive subsets. Repertoires with fewer than 30,000 or more than 120,000 public chains, plus five repertoires with anomalous nucleotide sharing, were excluded from co-occurrence clustering. TCRdb took over this immuneACCESS table, retaining in-frame rearrangements with V and J assigned. Such tables are incomplete; in checked studies, under half of the missing clones stem from an unresolved V gene, and the remainder is unexplained. That table furnishes V, J and clone size, whereas the DNA furnished D and trimming. This sample's table has entries for approximately 38,000 clones. The top ten constitute about 8.9% of the sample.

The cohort was made up of roughly 670 healthy bone marrow donors. At the time of sampling, every cohort member was nominally healthy, though immune exposures that went unrecorded were likely present. The donor tested CMV seropositive, placing the donor among the roughly 300 seropositive members of the cohort. Every donor gave a peripheral blood sample, and the peripheral blood mononuclear cells from that sample were used for TCR beta sequencing. The Qiagen DNeasy Blood Extraction Kit was used to extract genomic DNA from the blood cell samples. General study outcomes and caveats: Only TCR beta chains were sequenced in this cohort, and the absence of alpha or paired-chain data limited detectable features. Presence/absence analyses assumed roughly uniform sequencing depth across donors, an assumption that may not hold. The earlier analysis of some 560 of the donors excluded about 16 rarely observed V segments, including chromosome 9 orphons, because counts were too low. A further reported finding was that TCR beta sequences accurately predicted the HLA-A and HLA-B alleles for most subjects in the first cohort. A later analysis reported that several top co-occurrence clusters appeared linked to parvovirus B19, influenza, CMV and Epstein-Barr virus. A total of roughly 160 TCR beta chains were listed by the study as associated with cytomegalovirus. The sequencing pipeline was judged likely to have produced a cluster of highly shared sequence variants as a technical artifact. A few of the identified cytomegalovirus-associated TCR beta chains were confirmed in vitro to be specific for cytomegalovirus antigens. Because the 87-base-pair reads could not distinguish some IMGT-functional V segments, including TRBV6-2 and TRBV6-3, those segments were excluded. An earlier analysis of approximately 530 of the donors showed that most TCR beta V segments appeared in productive rearrangements either about 90% or about 30% of the time, which broadly matched IMGT annotations. Linkage disequilibrium might explain the correlated functional status among segregating V segments, but an unknown experimental factor could not be excluded. Compared with equally common non-associated chains, HLA-associated TCR beta chains in a later analysis were more clonally expanded and had lower generation probabilities. In a later analysis, most CMV-associated TCR beta chains were found to appear HLA-restricted, with HLA associations seemingly driven largely by CMV exposure. Most TCR sequences were seen in very few donors, while some public TCRs were found in many individuals. The classifier was reported to diagnose cytomegalovirus status with high specificity and sensitivity in both the original cohort and the validation cohort. The authors suggested that the approach could potentially be extended to other disease states and immunological phenotypes. Immune exposure information for the cohort was limited to CMV serostatus. According to a later genetic analysis, donors in an Asian-associated ancestry cluster had fewer N-insertions in productive TCRs than the approximately 630-donor mean. When HLA alleles, especially DR and DQ, strongly co-occurred, TCR associations were difficult to assign to individual alleles. A later genetic analysis associated a missense DCLRE1C variant with V-gene and J-gene trimming of TCR beta chains, and an independent cohort replicated the association. Because HLA typing was missing for some donors at each locus, association tests included only the typed subset. According to a later analysis, TCR association rates differed among HLA loci, with DRB1 alleles showing the most associated TCRs and HLA-C alleles showing the fewest. A later analysis associated about 17,000 TCR beta sequences with specific HLA alleles at a false discovery rate of 0.05.

Trimming leaves V shorter by 4 bases and J shorter by 1 base, with the junction holding 6 bases beyond the gene matches. Per the germline V gene (reference sequence), MNHEY is the CDR1 and SMNVEV is the CDR2. The CDR3 goes from the cysteine to the phenylalanine over 17 residues. The read is trimmed to its CDR3 DNA, 51 bases read in frame from base 1. The rearranged chain carries TRBV27 and TRBJ2-1, with TRBD2 matching 11 junction bases. The sequence was collected from a man in his forties in good health and CMV-seropositive. Sequencing input: PBMCs. The DNA sequence follows: TGTGCCAGCAGTTCCACCGGGACTAGCGGATCCTACAATGAGCAGTTCTTC. Translated, it gives CASSSTGTSGSYNEQFF.